This passage covers 3 T cell receptor beta chains from one sample sequenced in a study of blood T cell repertoires in COVID-19. Here immunoSEQ multiplex PCR was the method, and the copy in TCRdb shows in-frame clones only, minus some. The data contain 100,000 to 150,000 clones, 60% to 80% of them singletons. Sequenced material: peripheral blood. Receptor source: a man in his sixties with acute or convalescent COVID-19.

The chain combines TRBV19 with TRBJ1-5; 7 nucleotides align to TRBD1. V was pared by 1 base and J by 7 bases, with 7 bases of the junction left unmatched. This CDR3 has 15 amino acids. Germline V gene lookup returns CDR1 LNHDA and CDR2 SQIVND (reference sequence). CDR3: CASSIGQGGQQPQHF. In DNA form, the CDR3 reads TGTGCCAGTAGTATAGGACAGGGAGGTCAGCAGCCCCAGCATTTT.

V gene TRBV2 combines with J gene TRBJ1-2; TRBD1 aligns across 7 bases. The CDR3 has 14 residues. Germline loops: CDR1 SNHLY, CDR2 FYNNEI. Trimming took 4 bases from V and 2 from J; bases not matched to a gene: 4. In DNA, the CDR3 is TGTGCCAGCAGTGGACAGGGAAAAAACTATGGCTACACCTTC. Encoded protein: CASSGQGKNYGYTF. Supplemented by reference TRBV2 and TRBJ1-2, the full variable domain reads EPEVTQTPSHQVTQMGQEVILRCVPISNHLYFYWYRQILGQKVEFLVSFYNNEISEKSEIFDDQFSVERPDGSNFTLKIRSTKLEDSAMYFCASSGQGKNYGYTFGSGTRLTVV.

The chain combines TRBV11-2 with TRBJ1-1, with 8 bases matching TRBD1. J lost 4 bases, V lost 1 base, and 5 bases had no gene match. The CDR3 is made up of 15 amino acids. Germline-derived CDR1 and CDR2 are SGHAT and FQNNGV. The CDR3 DNA is TGTGCCAGCAGCTTAGCCAGGGGGCTTGGCACTGAAGCTTTCTTT. Residues: CASSLARGLGTEAFF.